This T cell receptor (beta chain) originates from a study of blood T cell repertoires in COVID-19 (dated by TCRdb to 2019 to 2021). About the study as a whole: Collaborator samples came from the United States, Italy and Spain and covered acute and convalescent phases of COVID-19. The prospective study material was composed of cDNA or gDNA derived from T cells, B-cell-depleted T cells, or PBMCs. Subjects who had been exposed to COVID-19, were actively infected with it, or had recovered from it provided the deeply sampled blood TCRbeta repertoires that made up the dataset. The repertoires were released in a freely available public database intended as a resource for research on the immune response to SARS-CoV-2. Samples were obtained from the ongoing ImmuneRACE study (first 160 participants) and from about 1,300 subjects provided by 6 global collaborators. Nearly every sample came with metadata listing a de-identified subject ID, COVID-19 status, age in years and sex. Where available, HLA class I and class II types were obtained from metadata supplied by the sample provider rather than from assay-based typing.

What the authors observed across the whole study: How much clinical and demographic metadata was included differed by source and by participant, and the metadata was provided uncurated.

V is trimmed back by 3 bases and J by 0 bases, and the junction contains 1 base that no gene match accounts for. The CDR3 has 15 amino acids, counting the end cysteine and phenylalanine. The read is trimmed to its CDR3 DNA, 45 bases read in frame from base 1. CDR1 and CDR2 are read off the germline V gene as SGHTA and FQGNSA. Concerning this clone: Its antigen is still unknown. Nothing much larger sits one base from this clone, and base qualities are not available.

TCRbeta CDR3 regions were amplified from genomic DNA by means of the immunoSEQ Assay, a bias-controlled multiplex PCR. In the source study's methods: Within the assay, amplification of reference gene primers was used to estimate how many nucleated cells each sample contained. To quantify the absolute abundance of each unique TCRbeta CDR3 rearrangement, sequence reads were collapsed and filtered. For each sample, productive Simpson clonality was calculated by taking the square root of Simpson's diversity index across productive rearrangements. Sourced from immuneACCESS, this table was stored by TCRdb with only in-frame sequences that have V and J called. A share of the clones is absent; for the studies checked, an unresolved V gene accounts for under half, and the remainder has no known explanation. V and J calls and clone size are copied from that table; D and trimming were computed from the DNA. For this sample the table gives a few hundred thousand clones, of which around 88% were detected only once. 1.5% to 2% of the sample is taken by the ten largest.

At one collaborating source in Seattle, patients were enrolled during active infection and were followed longitudinally through the course of disease. The collaborating institutions used their own protocols to collect whole blood in K2EDTA tubes. Collaborator samples were shipped for TCRbeta analysis as frozen whole blood, isolated PBMCs, or DNA extracted from either sample type. Recombination linked TRBV7-2 to TRBJ2-1, and 8 junctional nucleotides match TRBD1. Sequenced input: peripheral blood. The TCR comes from a woman between 25 and 40 years old with COVID-19, enrolled during active disease. The DNA reads TGTGCCAGCAGCTTCGACAGGGGCTCCTACAATGAGCAGTTCTTC. Translated, it gives CASSFDRGSYNEQFF.